This is a list of T cell receptor beta chains from one sample in a study of beta chain features in type 1 diabetes. Using immunoSEQ multiplex PCR, the repertoire was profiled, and TCRdb retains in-frame clones only, with some absent. The sample contains roughly 150,000 clones, approximately 8.1% of which appear only once. The source material was central memory CD4+ T cells from blood. These receptors all stem from a man younger than 30 with type 1 diabetes. The CDR3 runs from the conserved cysteine through the conserved F or W. A D gene is named only where the DNA matches it firmly. Not all rows give a size; the values are once, few, many and, for expanded clones, a class.

. | TRBJ2-2 | . | TRBV30 | TGTGCCTGGAGTGTCCCAGTAACCGGGGAGCTGTTTTTT | CAWSVPVTGELFF
TRBD1 | TRBJ1-1 | few | TRBV27 | TGTGCCAGCAGTTTCCGGACAGGGAACACTGAAGCTTTCTTT | CASSFRTGNTEAFF
. | TRBJ2-1 | . | TRBV28 | TGTGCCAGCACCCCTTTAGGGGCGATGGGGAATGAGCAGTTCTTC | CASTPLGAMGNEQFF
. | TRBJ2-7 | few | TRBV28 | TGTGCCAGCAGTTTGAATCACGGCTCCTACGAGCAGTACTTC | CASSLNHGSYEQYF
. | TRBJ2-7 | few | TRBV2 | TGTGCCAGCCTGAGACGGGACACTTCCTACGAGCAGTACTTC | CASLRRDTSYEQYF
TRBD1 | TRBJ1-2 | few | TRBV7-9 | TGTGCCAGCAGCTTAGGGGCAGGGACAGGGAATCATGGCTACACCTTC | CASSLGAGTGNHGYTF
. | TRBJ2-3 | few | TRBV29-1 | TGCAGCGCGGGGAGGTCTAGCACAGATACGCAGTATTTT | CSAGRSSTDTQYF
. | TRBJ2-2 | . | TRBV30 | TGTGCCTGGAGTCGGACCGGGGAGCTGTTTTTT | CAWSRTGELFF
. | TRBJ2-1 | . | TRBV5-1 | TGCGCCAGCAGCTTTTCTTACAATGAGCAGTTCTTC | CASSFSYNEQFF
. | TRBJ1-1 | . | TRBV21-1 | TGTGCCAGCGGAGGGGCGGAGACAGCTTTCTTT | CASGGAETAFF
. | TRBJ2-6 | . | TRBV19 | TGTGCCAGTAGTAGGGTGGCGGACTCTGGGGCCAACGTCCTGACTTTC | CASSRVADSGANVLTF
. | TRBJ1-5 | few | TRBV21-1 | TGTGCCAGCAGCAAATTTCGACAGATAAATCAGCCCCAGCATTTT | CASSKFRQINQPQHF
TRBD1 | TRBJ1-6 | . | TRBV9 | TGTGCCAGCAGCGAGGGACAGCTGAATTCACCCCTCCACTTT | CASSEGQLNSPLHF
. | TRBJ2-7 | few | TRBV18 | TGTGCCAGCTCACCGGGGGGGGGCAACGAGCAGTACTTC | CASSPGGGNEQYF
TRBD1 | TRBJ2-5 | few | TRBV5-6 | TGTGCCAGCAGCTTGGCCGGGACAGGGGAAGAGACCCAGTACTTC | CASSLAGTGEETQYF
TRBD2 | TRBJ2-1 | . | TRBV6-5 | TGTGCCAGCAGGGGACTAGCGGACTCCTACAATGAGCAGTTCTTC | CASRGLADSYNEQFF
TRBD1 | TRBJ1-5 | many | TRBV9 | TGTGCCAGCAGCCGGGGGGGGGACAGGGGGCTCGGACAGCCCCAGCATTTT | CASSRGGDRGLGQPQHF
. | TRBJ2-2 | . | TRBV11-2 | TGTGCCAGCAGCTTAGATTTAAACAGGGCCCGGTCCGGGGAGCTGTTTTTT | CASSLDLNRARSGELFF
. | TRBJ1-2 | . | TRBV18 | TGTGCCAGCTCCCCGGGAGACCCAACCGGCTACACCTTC | CASSPGDPTGYTF
. | TRBJ2-7 | . | TRBV6-5 | TGTGCCAGCAGTGCCCTTGGCAGGGGCGACTACGAGCAGTACTTC | CASSALGRGDYEQYF
TRBD1 | TRBJ2-5 | few | TRBV7-2 | TGTGCCAGCAGCTGGACAGGGAGGGAGACCCAGTACTTC | CASSWTGRETQYF
. | TRBJ1-2 | . | TRBV18 | TGTGCCAGCTCACCCAGGGTTGGCTACACCTTC | CASSPRVGYTF
. | TRBJ2-4 | few | TRBV10-1 | TGCGCCAGCGCGTCGGAGAAAAACATTCAGTACTTC | CASASEKNIQYF
. | TRBJ1-2 | . | TRBV7-9 | TGTGCCAGCAGCTTAGATTGGAGGGGAGAGGGCTACACCTTC | CASSLDWRGEGYTF
. | TRBJ1-2 | . | TRBV28 | TGTGCCAGCAGTGACAGGTCGGGAGGCTACACCTTC | CASSDRSGGYTF
TRBD2 | TRBJ2-3 | few | TRBV7-9 | TGTGCCAGCAGCTTCGGCGGGGGGAGAGGCACAGATACGCAGTATTTT | CASSFGGGRGTDTQYF
TRBD2 | TRBJ2-1 | few | TRBV11-2 | TGTGCCAGTGCTAGCGGGAGGCTTAATGAGCAGTTCTTC | CASASGRLNEQFF
. | TRBJ2-5 | . | TRBV11-2 | TGTGCCAGCAGCCAGGGGGGTATTATGGAGACCCAGTACTTC | CASSQGGIMETQYF
. | TRBJ2-5 | many | TRBV27 | TGTGCCAGCAGTCCAGGAGGCGGGCGCGGGGAGACCCAGTACTTC | CASSPGGGRGETQYF
. | TRBJ2-1 | . | TRBV11-3 | TGTGCCAGCAGCTTAGCTGGACAGACTAATGAGCAGTTCTTC | CASSLAGQTNEQFF
. | TRBJ1-1 | . | TRBV14 | TGTGCCAGCAGTCCTCGGGGGGCCCGCTGGGATAGTGGTGAAGCTTTCTTT | CASSPRGARWDSGEAFF
. | TRBJ2-7 | . | TRBV15 | TGTGCCACCAGCAGAGGTGCGGGAACCGACGAGCAGTACTTC | CATSRGAGTDEQYF
TRBD1 | TRBJ2-1 | few | TRBV7-9 | TGTGCCAGCAGATCGGGGACAGGGGGGCTGAGTGAGCAGTTCTTC | CASRSGTGGLSEQFF
TRBD1 | TRBJ1-1 | few | TRBV4-2 | TGTGCCAGCAGCCAAGTACGAGGGGGGACAGAGAACACTGAAGCTTTCTTT | CASSQVRGGTENTEAFF
TRBD1 | TRBJ2-2 | . | TRBV7-2 | TGTGCCAGCAGCTTAGACCCAACAGGGGCGCTCACCGGGGAGCTGTTTTTT | CASSLDPTGALTGELFF